The rows below give T cell receptor beta chains drawn from one sample of a study of T-cell memory formation after mild COVID-19. TCRdb processed the 5' RACE reads anew with MiXCR; each CDR3 protein has one entry. The profile shows a few hundred thousand distinct CDR3 sequences, around 27% of them singletons. The material sequenced was PBMCs or a T cell subset sorted from them (not recorded which). Receptors were obtained from an adult woman who had mild COVID-19 (a few samples of this study predate the infection). Cell type and time point are not known. Each CDR3 is given without its conserved first and last residue. Each record gives: D gene, V gene, CDR3 protein. A D gene is named only where the DNA matches it firmly.

TRBD2 | TRBV27 | ASSLDGTSGRAGQF
NA | TRBV5-1 | ASSRQLAGSTDTQY
NA | TRBV5-5 | ASSLWQTNTEAF
NA | TRBV25-1 | ASSESRGTDTQY
NA | TRBV7-2 | ASSLGHRISQETQY
NA | TRBV7-8 | ASSLGGRGWQF
NA | TRBV5-1 | ASSAHSLLNSMNTEAF
NA | TRBV2 | ASSESGREQF
TRBD1 | TRBV4-1 | ASSQEIETGGRMNTEAF
NA | TRBV7-9 | ASSLAAGERAF
NA | TRBV6-2/TRBV6-3 | ASSYGTLGANVLT
TRBD2 | TRBV20-1 | SAKREGRTDTQY
NA | TRBV6-5 | ASSYSGRGLAKNIQY
NA | TRBV9 | ASSGWAGRNTGELF